Below, one T cell receptor beta chain is given with its context. Its specificity is not known. This record belongs to a study of OX40 agonist ivuxolimab in advanced cancers. Study findings and constraints: Doses of 0.1 to 3.0 mg/kg were accompanied by clonal expansion of CD4+ and CD8+ blood T cells by week 6.

Profiling relied on immunoSEQ multiplex PCR, and the TCRdb table lists in-frame clones only, not all of them. The sample holds tens of thousands of clones, 80% to 85% seen once. The CDR3 is made up of 16 amino acids. CDR1 and CDR2 from the germline V gene are SGHNT and YYREEE (reference sequence). Between the trimmed V and J ends, which lost 3 bases and 1 base, there was a span of 16 bases. This rearrangement joins TRBV5-4 to TRBJ1-1; D unresolved. The receptor's source is an adult with an advanced solid tumor such as melanoma, head and neck, liver or kidney cancer. The sequenced sample was CD4+ or CD8+ T cells sorted from blood, obtained in a trial of the OX40 agonist ivuxolimab. CDR3 in amino acids: CASSSGPYAGNTEAFF. The CDR3 nucleotides read TGTGCCAGCAGCTCGGGCCCTTACGCGGGGAACACTGAAGCTTTCTTT.